This T cell receptor (beta chain) is drawn from a study of T cells after posttransplantation cyclophosphamide. Findings of the study overall: Recipient CMV seropositivity and CMV reactivation strongly tracked TRB clonality.

This clone occurred once. Its cognate antigen is unknown. The assay was immunoSEQ multiplex PCR, and TCRdb's table has in-frame clones only and misses some. The data contain approximately 12,000 clones, about four fifths of them singletons. In germline, CDR1 is SGHKS, CDR2 YYEKEE (reference sequence). This CDR3 spans 14 amino acids. Trimming pared 2 bases from V and 6 bases from J, leaving 13 bases between. Sequenced input: memory CD4+ T cells sorted from PBMCs. The source is a man over 45 in good health, CMV-negative, and a related stem cell transplant donor. V usage is TRBV5-5 and J usage is TRBJ2-3, with D possibly TRBD1 on 6 matching bases. CDR3 nucleotide sequence: TGTGCCAGCAGCTTACAGGGAGTGCGGGATACGCAGTATTTT. It translates to CASSLQGVRDTQYF. The full variable domain, in which reference TRBV5-5 and TRBJ2-3 provide the parts outside the CDR3, is DAGVTQSPTHLIKTRGQQVTLRCSPISGHKSVSWYQQVLGQGPQFIFQYYEKEERGRGNFPDRFSARQFPNYSSELNVNALLLGDSALYLCASSLQGVRDTQYFGPGTRLTVL.